Given below is one T cell receptor beta chain in context. Its antigen is currently unknown. TCRdb reanalysed the 5' RACE reads using MiXCR and keeps one entry per CDR3 protein. The repertoire consists of 150,000 to 250,000 distinct CDR3 sequences, with about 13% occurring once and the leading ten covering 16%. This CDR3 spans 13 amino acids. Per the germline V gene, CDR1 is LGHDT and CDR2 is YNNKEL (reference sequence). The V end was cut by 6 bases, the J end by 10 bases, with 15 bases between. The data are from a study of CD8 T cells in ankylosing spondylitis. Study outcomes and limitations: The authors found the disease-linked clones to be CD8+ and relatively rare in peripheral blood.

The TCR was taken from a male donor with ankylosing spondylitis or in good health (not recorded which). Sequencing was performed on blood, either unsorted or a sorted T cell fraction (not recorded which). The chain employs TRBV3-1 and TRBJ2-2, with D perhaps given as TRBD1 or TRBD2 (5 bases each). The CDR3 nucleotides read TGTGCCAGCAGGCCGGGAACCAGGGAGGAGCTGTTTTTT. Residues: CASRPGTREELFF. Looking up the rest from reference TRBV3-1 and TRBJ2-2 gives the full variable domain: DTAVSQTPKYLVTQMGNDKSIKCEQNLGHDTMYWYKQDSKKFLKIMFSYNNKELIINETVPNRFSPKSPDKAHLNLHINSLELGDSAVYFCASRPGTREELFFGEGSRLTVL.